This is a list of T cell receptor beta chains from one sample in a study of response to subunit inactivated influenza vaccine. TCRdb reprocessed the RT-PCR reads via MiXCR and lists one record per CDR3 protein. The table includes under 750,000 distinct CDR3 sequences, roughly 10% detected once. The sequencing here drew on PBMCs from blood, taken on the day of vaccination. All receptors derive from a man in his fifties who received an inactivated influenza vaccine. Each CDR3 is given with its conserved first and last residue. Fields, in order: clone size, V gene, D gene, J gene, CDR3 DNA, CDR3 protein. The D gene is left open where the match is weak. Not every row has a clone size; where given, it reads once, few, many or a size class.

>-|TRBV12-3/TRBV12-4|-|TRBJ2-5
TGTGCCAGCAGTTTAGCGCCCCCAGAGACCCAGTACTTC
CASSLAPPETQYF
>few|TRBV24-1|-|TRBJ2-3
TGTGCCACCAGTGATTTGCGGTTCGGGGGCACAGATACGCAGTATTTT
CATSDLRFGGTDTQYF
>-|TRBV20-1|-|TRBJ2-4
TGCAGTGCCGTGGGGGTAAACTGGAACATTCAGTACTTC
CSAVGVNWNIQYF
>few|TRBV19|-|TRBJ2-5
TGTGCCAGTAGCGATTTAGAGGGGGAGACCCAGTACTTC
CASSDLEGETQYF
>many|TRBV6-1|-|TRBJ2-1
TGTGCCACCTTAGGGAGCTCCTACAATGAGCAGTTCTTC
CATLGSSYNEQFF
>-|TRBV24-1|-|TRBJ2-7
TGTGCCACCAGTGATTCTTTCGGGGGTAACGAGCAGTACTTC
CATSDSFGGNEQYF
>few|TRBV29-1|-|TRBJ1-3
TGCAGCGTTGAAGACGGAACTCGAAACACCATATATTTT
CSVEDGTRNTIYF
>few|TRBV18|TRBD2|TRBJ2-2
TGTGCCAGCTCACCTAGCGGGGCCGACACCGGGGAGCTGTTTTTT
CASSPSGADTGELFF
>-|TRBV7-9|-|TRBJ1-1
TGTGCCAGCAGCTTAATACCCCTGAACACTGAAGCTTTCTTT
CASSLIPLNTEAFF
>few|TRBV30|-|TRBJ1-1
TGTGCCTGGAGTGTACGGTCAGGGCCTGAAGCTTTCTTT
CAWSVRSGPEAFF
>-|TRBV24-1|-|TRBJ1-1
TGTGCCACCAAGGGAGGTGGGAACACTGAAGCTTTCTTT
CATKGGGNTEAFF
>many|TRBV20-1|-|TRBJ2-3
TGCAGTGCTAGCGGCGGAGATACGCAGTATTTT
CSASGGDTQYF
>-|TRBV6-2/TRBV6-3|-|TRBJ2-1
TGTGCCAGCAGTGTGAGGGAAGAGCAGTTCTTC
CASSVREEQFF
>few|TRBV12-3/TRBV12-4|TRBD1|TRBJ1-1
TGTGCCAGCAGTTTTGCAGGGGGCACTGAAGCTTTCTTT
CASSFAGGTEAFF
>-|TRBV28|TRBD1|TRBJ1-5
TGTGCCAGCACCAAAGGACAGGGTCTCAATCAGCCCCAGCATTTT
CASTKGQGLNQPQHF
>many|TRBV6-6|-|TRBJ2-5
TGTGCCACCCGTAGTTTGGCCCAAGAGACCCAGTACTTC
CATRSLAQETQYF
>-|TRBV6-1|-|TRBJ2-1
TGTGCCAGCTTCGCCGCGGGACCCTACAATGAGCAGTTCTTC
CASFAAGPYNEQFF
>many|TRBV19|-|TRBJ2-1
TGTGCCAGCAAGGACCCATACAATGAGCAGTTCTTC
CASKDPYNEQFF
>-|TRBV7-2|-|TRBJ2-7
TGTGCCAGCAGCTTAAGTCAGGGGTCGATCTACGAGCAGTACTTC
CASSLSQGSIYEQYF
>few|TRBV20-1|-|TRBJ1-6
TGCAGTGCTAGAGCAACAATGAACGAGGGATCACCCCTCCACTTT
CSARATMNEGSPLHF
>few|TRBV11-2|-|TRBJ2-5
TGTGCCAGCAGCGTCGGATCCCTGGAGACCCAGTACTTC
CASSVGSLETQYF